This TCR beta chain was found in a study of shared clonotypes between healthy human individuals. The CDR3 covers 11 residues. Germline values: CDR1 MDHEN, CDR2 SYDVKM. Trimming at V came to 10 bases and at J to 4 bases, leaving 1 base not matched to a gene. Method: immunoSEQ multiplex PCR; TCRdb's copy keeps in-frame clones and lacks some. The sample lists 850,000 to 1,100,000 clones; 60% to 85% were seen once. This sequence was found in a man younger than 35 in good health. Some clones in this sample may be carry-over from other donors' samples. The material sequenced was memory CD4+ T cells from PBMCs. Subset meaning: CD45RA-negative fraction. The chain carries TRBV28 and TRBJ1-3, with TRBD1 matching 7 bases. CDR3: CAKGQGNTIYF. The CDR3 bases are TGTGCCAAGGGACAGGGAAACACCATATATTTT.